One sample yielded the 9 T cell receptor beta chains listed below, sequenced in a study of T cell clonality in common variable immunodeficiency. The data were produced by immunoSEQ multiplex PCR, yet TCRdb's version contains in-frame clones alone and is incomplete. This repertoire holds around 30,000 clones, and none appear only once. Their target antigens are unknown. Study-wide results and caveats: Reportedly, TCR beta sequences from common variable immunodeficiency showed fewer deletions and N-nucleotide insertions.

Sequenced sample: peripheral blood mononuclear cells. The receptors come from a human donor with common variable immunodeficiency.

Comments on this clone: The read gets to within 3 residues of the CDR3 end, and the germline J gene fills in the rest. The V gene is TRBV2, the J gene TRBJ1-5; a weak D match, TRBD1 (6 bases). The CDR3 loop spans 13 amino acids. Germline CDR1 reads SNHLY; CDR2 reads FYNNEI. Incomplete CDR3 DNA: TGTGCCAGCAGTGACGGGGACATCACTCCC. Protein: CASSDGDITP. The whole CDR3 protein reads CASSDGDITPQHF.

For this clone: The sequenced fragment ends 3 residues before the CDR3 boundary, so the rest is inferred from the germline J gene. This chain connects TRBV5-1 to TRBJ2-5; TRBD1 agrees at 9 bases. The ends lost 4 bases at V and 6 bases at J; junction bases unmatched: 13. The CDR3 consists of 16 residues. CDR1 and CDR2 (germline): SGHRS, YFSETQ. The CDR3 DNA, read in part, is TGCGCCAGCAGCCCAACGTTCGGGACAGGGCCCCAGACC. Translating it yields CASSPTFGTGPQT. The whole CDR3 protein is CASSPTFGTGPQTQYF.

This clone was found a few times. The read falls 3 residues short of the CDR3 end, and the missing part is taken from the germline J gene. The chain has TRBV19 and TRBJ1-1, with TRBD1 as a possible D gene (5 bases). The CDR3 runs 13 residues. Germline V lookup: CDR1 LNHDA, CDR2 SQIVND (reference sequence). V lost 4 bases and J 1 base, leaving 7 bases between the germline ends. CDR3 DNA (partial): TGTGCCAGTAGTACCACAGGGAACACTGAA. It specifies CASSTTGNTE. The complete CDR3 protein is CASSTTGNTEAFF.

This clone was observed many times. The CDR3 goes on 3 residues after the read ends, and that part is filled in from the germline J gene. The rearrangement links TRBV7-3 to TRBJ2-5, with unresolved D. Per the germline V gene, CDR1 is SGHTA and CDR2 is FQGTGA. V was cut by 2 bases and J by 0 bases, with 10 bases left in between. The CDR3 totals 15 residues. Partial CDR3 DNA: TGTGCCAGCAGCTTATTTAACTCACACCAAGAGACC. This sequence encodes CASSLFNSHQET. The whole CDR3 protein reads CASSLFNSHQETQYF.

Of note for this clone: The read falls 3 residues short of the CDR3 end, and the missing part is taken from the germline J gene. The chain is built from TRBV5-1 and TRBJ1-2, with D maybe TRBD1 (6 bases). Per the germline V gene, CDR1 is SGHRS and CDR2 is YFSETQ. The CDR3 loop spans 14 amino acids. V was shortened by 0 bases and J by 5 bases, with 11 bases between the two germline ends. CDR3 sequence: CASSLGQGRYGYTF. CDR3 DNA (partial): TGCGCCAGCAGCTTGGGCCAGGGGAGGTATGGC.

As for this clone: The read falls 3 residues short of the CDR3 end, and the missing part is taken from the germline J gene. The rearrangement uses TRBV7-2 and TRBJ2-1; 14 nucleotides align to TRBD2. Germline-derived CDR1 and CDR2 are SGHTA and FQGNSA. Unmatched junction bases numbered 5, after V lost 5 bases and J lost 8 bases. The CDR3 has 15 amino acids. The covered CDR3 bases are TGTGCCAGCAGCCCTCGACTAGCGGGGGGGGATGAG. Protein: CASSPRLAGGDE. The complete CDR3 protein is CASSPRLAGGDEQFF.

This clone has at least ten counts. The read terminates 3 residues ahead of where the CDR3 ends, so the germline J gene completes it. Other DNA sequences in this sample translate to the same CDR3. The chain is built from TRBV18 and TRBJ2-7; 14 bases match TRBD2. In germline, CDR1 is KGHSH, CDR2 LQKENI. The V gene end was trimmed by 4 bases and the J gene end by 2 bases; junction bases not matched to a gene: 4. The CDR3 totals 16 residues. The CDR3 loop is CASSLLTSGGAYEQYF. The sequenced CDR3 bases are TGTGCCAGCTCACTACTGACTAGCGGGGGGGCCTACGAG.

Details on this clone: From the germline J gene comes the end of the CDR3, since the read stops 3 residues before it. This chain links TRBV30 with TRBJ2-1; 8 nucleotides agree with TRBD2. The V gene end was trimmed by 2 bases and the J gene end by 4 bases; junction bases not matched to a gene: 7. CDR1 and CDR2 from the germline V gene are GTSNPN and SVGIG (reference sequence). The CDR3 is made up of 15 amino acids. The part of the CDR3 DNA that was read is TGTGCCTGGAGTCGGACTAGCCGGACTTACAATGAG. The encoded protein is CAWSRTSRTYNE. The whole CDR3 region reads CAWSRTSRTYNEQFF. The variable domain in full, with the rest retrieved from reference TRBV30 and TRBJ2-1, is SQTIHQWPATLVQPVGSPLSLECTVEGTSNPNLYWYRQAAGRGLQLLFYSVGIGQISSEVPQNLSASRPQDRQFILSSKKLLLSDSGFYLCAWSRTSRTYNEQFFGPGTRLTVL.

This clone was counted ten times or more. Sequencing ends 3 residues short of the CDR3 end; the germline J gene provides the rest. The gene calls are TRBV10-3 and TRBJ2-6; D ambiguous. Germline CDR1 reads ENHRY; CDR2 reads SYGVKD. The CDR3 has 13 residues. The V end lost 6 bases, the J end lost 0 bases, and 3 bases lay between the germline ends. CDR3 sequence reads: CAISGSGANVLTF. The sequenced part of the CDR3 DNA is TGTGCCATCAGCGGCTCTGGGGCCAACGTC.